This T cell receptor (beta chain) was found in a study of OX40 agonist ivuxolimab in advanced cancers. At the level of the study: Administration of intravenous ivuxolimab to patients occurred every 2 weeks at 0.01 to 10 mg/kg. Regarding the study as a whole: Expanded clones were, on average, more numerous in CD8+ T cells than in CD4+.

On cycle 4 day 1 and cycle 7 day 1, as well as at baseline, blood was sampled. Measured with immunoSEQ multiplex PCR; TCRdb has only the in-frame clones, and not every one. The sample consists of more than 50,000 clones, nearly 80% of them appearing once. CDR3 length: 16 amino acids. The junction had 5 bases not matched to a gene; V was cut back by 1 base and J by 0 bases. Germline V gene data show CDR1 as MGHRA and CDR2 as YSYEKL. Note on this clone: The target antigen is unknown.

The sample here was CD4+ or CD8+ T cells sorted from blood, taken in a trial of the OX40 agonist ivuxolimab. The source of this sequence is an adult with an advanced solid tumor such as melanoma, head and neck, liver or kidney cancer. This chain connects TRBV4-1 to TRBJ1-1, with 7 nucleotides matching TRBD1. The CDR3 DNA sequence: TGCGCCAGCAGCCAAGGTACAGGGGTCATGAACACTGAAGCTTTCTTT. Amino acid sequence: CASSQGTGVMNTEAFF.